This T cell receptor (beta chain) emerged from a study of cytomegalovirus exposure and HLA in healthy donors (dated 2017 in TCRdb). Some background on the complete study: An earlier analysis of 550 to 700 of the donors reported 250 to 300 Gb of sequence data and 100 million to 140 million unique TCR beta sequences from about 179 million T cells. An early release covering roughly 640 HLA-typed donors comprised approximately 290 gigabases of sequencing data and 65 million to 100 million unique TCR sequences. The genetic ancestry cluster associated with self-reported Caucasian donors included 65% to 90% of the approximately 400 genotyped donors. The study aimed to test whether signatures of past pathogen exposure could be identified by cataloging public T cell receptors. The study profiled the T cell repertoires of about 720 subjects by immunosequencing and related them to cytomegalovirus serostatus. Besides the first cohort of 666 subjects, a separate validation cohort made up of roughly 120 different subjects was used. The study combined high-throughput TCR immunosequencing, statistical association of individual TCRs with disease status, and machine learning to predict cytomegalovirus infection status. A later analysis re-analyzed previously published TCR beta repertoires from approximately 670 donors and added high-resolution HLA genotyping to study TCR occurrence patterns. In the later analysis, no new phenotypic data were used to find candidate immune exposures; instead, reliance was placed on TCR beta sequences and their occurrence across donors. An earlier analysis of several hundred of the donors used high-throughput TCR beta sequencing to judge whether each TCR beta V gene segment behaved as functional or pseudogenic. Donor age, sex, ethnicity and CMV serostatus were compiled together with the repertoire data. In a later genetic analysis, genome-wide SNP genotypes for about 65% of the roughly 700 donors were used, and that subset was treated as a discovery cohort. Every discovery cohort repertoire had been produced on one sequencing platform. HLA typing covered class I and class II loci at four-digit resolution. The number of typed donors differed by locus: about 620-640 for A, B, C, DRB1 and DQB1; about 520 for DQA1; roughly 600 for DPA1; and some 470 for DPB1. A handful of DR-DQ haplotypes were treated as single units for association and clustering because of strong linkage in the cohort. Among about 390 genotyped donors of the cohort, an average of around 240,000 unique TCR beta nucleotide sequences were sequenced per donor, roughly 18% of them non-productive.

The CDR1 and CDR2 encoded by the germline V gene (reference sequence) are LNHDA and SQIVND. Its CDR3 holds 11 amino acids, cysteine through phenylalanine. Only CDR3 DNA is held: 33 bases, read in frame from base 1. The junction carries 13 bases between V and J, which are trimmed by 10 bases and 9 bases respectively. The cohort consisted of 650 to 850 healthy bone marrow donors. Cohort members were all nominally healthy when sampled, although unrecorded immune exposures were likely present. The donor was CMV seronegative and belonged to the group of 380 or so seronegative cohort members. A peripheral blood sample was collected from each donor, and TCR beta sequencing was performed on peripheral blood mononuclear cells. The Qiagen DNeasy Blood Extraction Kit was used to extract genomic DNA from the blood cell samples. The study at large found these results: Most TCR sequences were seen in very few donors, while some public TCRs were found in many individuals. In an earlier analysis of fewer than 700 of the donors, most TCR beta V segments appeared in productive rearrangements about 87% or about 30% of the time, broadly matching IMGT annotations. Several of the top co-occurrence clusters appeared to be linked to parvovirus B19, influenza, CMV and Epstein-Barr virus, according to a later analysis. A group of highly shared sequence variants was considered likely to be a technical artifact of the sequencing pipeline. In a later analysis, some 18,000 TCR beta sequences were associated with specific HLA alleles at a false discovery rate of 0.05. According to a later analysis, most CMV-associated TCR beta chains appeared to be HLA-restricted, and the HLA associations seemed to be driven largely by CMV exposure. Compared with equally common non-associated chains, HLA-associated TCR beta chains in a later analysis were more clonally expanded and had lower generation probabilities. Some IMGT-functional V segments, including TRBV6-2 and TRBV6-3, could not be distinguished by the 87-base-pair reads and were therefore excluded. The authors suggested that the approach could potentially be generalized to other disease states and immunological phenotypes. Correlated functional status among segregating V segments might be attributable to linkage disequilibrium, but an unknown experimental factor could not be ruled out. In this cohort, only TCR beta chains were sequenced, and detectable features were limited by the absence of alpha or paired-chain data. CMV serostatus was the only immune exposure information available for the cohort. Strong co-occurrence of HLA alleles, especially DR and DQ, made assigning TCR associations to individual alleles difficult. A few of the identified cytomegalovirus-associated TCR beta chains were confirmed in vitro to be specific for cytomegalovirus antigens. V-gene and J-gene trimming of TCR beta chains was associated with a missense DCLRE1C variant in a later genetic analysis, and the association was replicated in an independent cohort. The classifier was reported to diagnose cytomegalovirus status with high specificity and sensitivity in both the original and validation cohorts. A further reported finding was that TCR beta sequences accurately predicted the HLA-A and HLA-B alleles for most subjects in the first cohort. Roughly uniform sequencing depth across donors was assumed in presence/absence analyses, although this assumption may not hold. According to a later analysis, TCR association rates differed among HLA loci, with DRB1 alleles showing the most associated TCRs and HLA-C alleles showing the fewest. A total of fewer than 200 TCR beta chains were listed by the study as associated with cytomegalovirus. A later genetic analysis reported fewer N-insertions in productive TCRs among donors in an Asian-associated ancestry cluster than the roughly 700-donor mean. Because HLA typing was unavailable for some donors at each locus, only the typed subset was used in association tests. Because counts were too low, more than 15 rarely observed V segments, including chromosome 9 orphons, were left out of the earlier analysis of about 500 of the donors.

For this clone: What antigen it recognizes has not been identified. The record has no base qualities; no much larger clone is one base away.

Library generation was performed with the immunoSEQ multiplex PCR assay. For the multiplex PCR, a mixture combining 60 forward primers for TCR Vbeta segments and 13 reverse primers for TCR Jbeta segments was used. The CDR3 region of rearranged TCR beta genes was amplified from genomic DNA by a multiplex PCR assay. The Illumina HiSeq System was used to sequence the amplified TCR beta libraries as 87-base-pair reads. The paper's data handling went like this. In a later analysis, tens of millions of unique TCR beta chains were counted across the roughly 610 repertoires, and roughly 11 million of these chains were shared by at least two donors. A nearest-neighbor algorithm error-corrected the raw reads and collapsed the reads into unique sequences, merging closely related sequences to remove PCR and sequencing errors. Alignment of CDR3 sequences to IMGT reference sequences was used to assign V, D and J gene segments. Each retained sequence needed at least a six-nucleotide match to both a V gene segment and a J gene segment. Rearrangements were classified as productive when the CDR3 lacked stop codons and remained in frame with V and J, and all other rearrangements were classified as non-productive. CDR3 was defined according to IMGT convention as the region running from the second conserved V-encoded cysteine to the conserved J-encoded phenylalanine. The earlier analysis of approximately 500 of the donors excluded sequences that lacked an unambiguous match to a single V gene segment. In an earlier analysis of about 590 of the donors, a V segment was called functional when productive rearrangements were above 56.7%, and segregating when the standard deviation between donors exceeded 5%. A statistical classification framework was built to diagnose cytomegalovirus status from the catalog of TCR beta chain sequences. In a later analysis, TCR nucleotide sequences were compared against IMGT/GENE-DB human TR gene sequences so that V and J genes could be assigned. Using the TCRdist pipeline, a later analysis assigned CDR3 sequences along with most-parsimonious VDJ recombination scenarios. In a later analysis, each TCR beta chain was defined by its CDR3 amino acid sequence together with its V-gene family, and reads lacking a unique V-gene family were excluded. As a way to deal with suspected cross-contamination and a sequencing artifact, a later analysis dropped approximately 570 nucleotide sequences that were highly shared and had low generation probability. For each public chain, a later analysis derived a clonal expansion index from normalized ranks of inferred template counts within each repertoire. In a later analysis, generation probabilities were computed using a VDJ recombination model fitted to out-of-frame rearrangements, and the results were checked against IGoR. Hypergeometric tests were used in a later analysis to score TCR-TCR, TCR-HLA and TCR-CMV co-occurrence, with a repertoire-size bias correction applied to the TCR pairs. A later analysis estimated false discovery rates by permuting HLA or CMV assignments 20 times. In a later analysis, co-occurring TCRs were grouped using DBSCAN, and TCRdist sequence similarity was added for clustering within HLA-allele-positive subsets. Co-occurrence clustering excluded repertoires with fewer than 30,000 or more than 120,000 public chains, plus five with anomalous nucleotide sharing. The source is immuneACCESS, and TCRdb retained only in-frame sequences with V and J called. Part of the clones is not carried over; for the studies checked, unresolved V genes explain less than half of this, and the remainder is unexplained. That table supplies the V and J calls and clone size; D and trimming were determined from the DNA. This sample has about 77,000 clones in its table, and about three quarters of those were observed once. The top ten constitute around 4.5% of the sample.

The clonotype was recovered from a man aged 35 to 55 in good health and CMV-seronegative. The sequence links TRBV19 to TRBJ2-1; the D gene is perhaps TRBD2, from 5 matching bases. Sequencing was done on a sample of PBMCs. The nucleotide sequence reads TGTGCCACAAACACTAGGGCTGAGCAGTTCTTC. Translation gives CATNTRAEQFF.